This TCR beta chain was documented in a study of blood T cell repertoires in COVID-19 (dated by TCRdb to the early 2020s). Background on the whole study: Collaborator samples came from the United States, Italy and Spain and covered acute and convalescent phases of COVID-19. The prospective study material was composed of cDNA or gDNA derived from T cells, B-cell-depleted T cells, or PBMCs. Deeply sampled blood TCRbeta repertoires from subjects exposed to, actively infected with, or recovered from COVID-19 were included in the dataset. The repertoires were released in a freely available public database intended as a resource for research on the immune response to SARS-CoV-2. The samples were drawn from two sources: the first 160 participants of the ongoing ImmuneRACE study, and 1,000 to 1,500 subjects contributed by 6 global collaborators. Sample metadata almost always included a de-identified subject ID, COVID-19 status, age in years and sex. HLA class I and class II types, where available, came from metadata supplied by the sample provider rather than from assay-based typing. Study-wide conclusions, independent of this receptor: Clinical and demographic metadata were provided uncurated, with the amount varying by source and participant.

This clone was recorded once. The target of this receptor is not known. Base-call qualities are not available, and no considerably larger clone is one nucleotide away. Germline trimming amounts to 0 bases on V and 4 bases on J, with 10 as the count of junction bases outside the gene matches. In the germline V gene, CDR1 corresponds to MGHRA and CDR2 to YSYEKL. Measured from the cysteine to the phenylalanine, the CDR3 is 18 residues long. Just the 54-base CDR3 DNA is kept, in frame starting at base 1. The immunoSEQ Assay, a bias-controlled multiplex PCR, was used to amplify TCRbeta CDR3 regions from genomic DNA. For the original study's pipeline: The number of nucleated cells in each sample was estimated by amplification of reference gene primers within the assay. Sequence reads were collapsed and filtered to measure the absolute abundance of every unique TCRbeta CDR3 rearrangement. For each sample, productive Simpson clonality was calculated as the square root of Simpson's diversity index across productive rearrangements. TCRdb mirrors the immuneACCESS table, restricted to in-frame sequences. Some clones are absent from its copies; in checked studies, under half trace to an unresolved V gene, and the reason for the others is unknown. The V and J calls and clone size were taken over from that table, and D and trimming were inferred from the DNA. The sample records around 200,000 clones, roughly 80% of which are singletons. The ten largest clones take up 5.1% of the sample.

Each collaborating institution followed its own protocols to collect whole blood in K2EDTA tubes. Collaborator samples were shipped for TCRbeta analysis as frozen whole blood, isolated PBMCs, or DNA extracted from either sample type. Sample: peripheral blood. This TCR was recovered from a human donor in a cohort sampled during active COVID-19. This sequence uses TRBV4-1 and TRBJ2-7, with 12 bases aligning to TRBD2. The nucleotide sequence reads TGCGCCAGCAGCCAAGATCTTCCACCTAGCGGGAGGGCGTACGAGCAGTACTTC. Protein translation: CASSQDLPPSGRAYEQYF.